The text below deals with one T cell receptor beta chain. What it recognizes is unknown. The sample is drawn from a study of spatial heterogeneity in lung cancer. On the study more broadly: Consistently, beta-chain sequences turned up in larger numbers than alpha-chain sequences did. As counted in raw reads, each unique TCR and UMI combination appeared more than ten times on average. Study-level findings and limits: At tumor resection, ubiquitous expanded TCRs were detected in blood more often than later.

Single TCR cDNA molecules each had their own unique molecular identifier. In TCRdb, the 5' RACE reads were re-called with MiXCR into one record per CDR3 protein. The sample has about 90,000 distinct CDR3 sequences, approximately 8.6% seen once. Trimming took 0 bases from V and 10 from J; bases not matched to a gene: 16. Germline lookup yields CDR1 SGHRS and CDR2 YFSETQ. This CDR3 has 17 residues. Time point in this sample: sample taken at primary tumor resection. Researchers sequenced whole RNA taken from tumor, nontumor lung or frozen PBMC without sorting. V is TRBV5-1 and J is TRBJ2-3, with 8 bases identical to TRBD2. This receptor was obtained from a male donor with early-stage non-small cell lung cancer. The material was PBMCs, obtained at surgery. CDR3 region: CASSLAGSSGFGVPQYF. The CDR3 DNA reads as TGCGCCAGCAGCTTGGCCGGATCTAGCGGGTTTGGAGTACCGCAGTATTTT.